The 9 T cell receptor beta chains presented below share a single source sample, sequenced in a study of blood T cell repertoires in COVID-19. This table comes from immunoSEQ multiplex PCR, and its TCRdb copy is limited to in-frame clones, with some not included. The sample carries around 93,000 clones, 88% recorded once. The sample consisted of peripheral blood. The receptors were sampled from an elderly man with acute or convalescent COVID-19.

The CDR3 region has the DNA TGTGCCCTCCGGAGAGGCCTGTCCTACGAGCAGTACTTC. This gives the protein CALRRGLSYEQYF. The chain recombines TRBV6-5 with TRBJ2-7; D unresolved. This CDR3 contains 13 residues. V lost 11 bases to trimming and J lost 1 base, with 15 bases between them. Germline CDR1 is MNHEY and CDR2 is SVGAGI.

This chain links TRBV6-1 with TRBJ1-2, with a possible D match to TRBD1 (5 bases). Trimming took off 2 bases at V and 4 bases at J, with 20 bases between the two ends. The CDR3 runs 17 residues. The germline gives CDR1 MNHNS, CDR2 SASEGT. The CDR3: CASSEPAGGVRGYGYTF. Written as DNA, the CDR3 is TGTGCCAGCAGTGAACCGGCCGGTGGGGTTAGGGGCTATGGCTACACCTTC.

The chain carries TRBV6-5 and TRBJ1-3, with D hard to call. The CDR3 covers 16 residues. Trimming cost V 0 bases and J 0 bases, with 9 bases left between them. Germline CDR1 MNHEY, CDR2 SVGAGI. CDR3 in DNA: TGTGCCAGCAGTTACTCTTCCCCCAGCTCTGGAAACACCATATATTTT. Amino acids: CASSYSSPSSGNTIYF.

This clone appeared a few times. The rearrangement uses TRBV2 and TRBJ1-5; D is ambiguous. Per the germline V gene, CDR1 is SNHLY and CDR2 is FYNNEI. V shed 6 bases and J shed 6 bases, with 18 bases lying between them. The CDR3 runs to 15 residues. CDR3 bases: TGTGCCAGCAGGGACGGTGGGGTTGGAGGTCAGCCCCAGCATTTT. As protein: CASRDGGVGGQPQHF.

V and J are TRBV3-1 (or the pseudogene TRBV3-2) and TRBJ1-5, with 8 bases that match TRBD1. There are 18 residues in the CDR3. Germline V gene data show CDR1 as LGHDT and CDR2 as YNNKEL (reference sequence). The ends lost 0 bases at V and 3 bases at J; junction bases unmatched: 10. CDR3 region: CASSQEPLTGEPNQPQHF. The CDR3 DNA is TGTGCCAGCAGCCAAGAACCTCTGACAGGGGAGCCCAATCAGCCCCAGCATTTT.

The table lists this clone with a count of one. The CDR3 spells CASSPGVNGETQYF. The CDR3 bases are TGTGCCAGCTCACCGGGAGTGAACGGGGAGACCCAGTACTTC. The chain employs TRBV18 and TRBJ2-5, with a possible D match to TRBD2 (5 bases). V dropped 3 bases and J dropped 5 bases, with 13 bases sitting between them. This CDR3 is 14 amino acids long. CDR1 is KGHSH, CDR2 LQKENI, per germline.

J is TRBJ2-5 and V is TRBV3-1 (or the pseudogene TRBV3-2); 13 bases are shared with TRBD2. The J segment lost 5 bases and the V segment lost 3 bases, leaving 6 bases of the junction unmatched. CDR3 length: 16 residues. Germline CDR1 and CDR2: LGHDT and YNNKEL (reference sequence). CDR3 DNA sequence: TGTGCCAGCAGCCACGAACTAGCGGGAGGGCAGGAGACCCAGTACTTC. Translation: CASSHELAGGQETQYF.

The CDR3 reads CASSSAGPLGQIYEQYF. The CDR3 coding sequence is TGTGCCAGCAGTTCTGCCGGGCCCCTGGGACAGATCTACGAGCAGTACTTC. This chain connects TRBV27 to TRBJ2-7; 7 nucleotides align to TRBD1. The length of the CDR3 is 17 residues. Per germline, CDR1 MNHEY and CDR2 SMNVEV (reference sequence). The trim removed 4 bases at V and 3 bases at J, leaving 15 bases unmatched.

The chain employs TRBV11-2 and TRBJ1-2, with 8 bases identical to TRBD1. Germline V gene lookup returns CDR1 SGHAT and CDR2 FQNNGV. The CDR3 length is 16 residues. The V segment lost 7 bases and the J segment 3 bases; nucleotides outside the gene matches: 13. CDR3 nucleotides: TGTGCCAGCAAGGGGGAGGCAGGGGGCACCTACTATGGCTACACCTTC. It is translated as CASKGEAGGTYYGYTF.